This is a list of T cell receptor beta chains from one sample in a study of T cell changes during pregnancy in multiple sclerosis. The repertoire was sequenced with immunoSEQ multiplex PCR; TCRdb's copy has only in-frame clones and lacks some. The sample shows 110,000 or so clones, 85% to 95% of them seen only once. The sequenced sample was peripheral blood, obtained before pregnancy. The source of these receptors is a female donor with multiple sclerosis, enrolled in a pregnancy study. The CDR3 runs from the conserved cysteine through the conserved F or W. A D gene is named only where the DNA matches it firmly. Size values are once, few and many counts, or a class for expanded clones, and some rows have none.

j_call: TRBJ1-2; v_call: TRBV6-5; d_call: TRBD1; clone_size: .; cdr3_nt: TGTGCCAGCAGTTACGGGCGACAGGGCTATGGCTACACCTTC; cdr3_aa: CASSYGRQGYGYTF
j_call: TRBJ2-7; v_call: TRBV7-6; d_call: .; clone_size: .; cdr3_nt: TGTGCCAGCAGCTTAGAAGCAGGGATTCCCCGCGAGCAGTACTTC; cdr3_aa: CASSLEAGIPREQYF
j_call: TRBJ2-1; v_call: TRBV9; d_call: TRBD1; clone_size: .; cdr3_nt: TGTGCCAGCAGCGTAGTGACAGGGGATAGGAATGAGCAGTTCTTC; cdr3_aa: CASSVVTGDRNEQFF
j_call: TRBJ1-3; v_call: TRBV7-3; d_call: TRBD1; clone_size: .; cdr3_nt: TGTGCCAGCAGCTACGGGACAGGGAAGGGGGACACCATATATTTT; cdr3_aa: CASSYGTGKGDTIYF
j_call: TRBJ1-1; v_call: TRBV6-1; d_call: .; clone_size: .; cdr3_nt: TGTGCCAGCAAGGCGGTGATGAACACTGAAGCTTTCTTT; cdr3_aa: CASKAVMNTEAFF
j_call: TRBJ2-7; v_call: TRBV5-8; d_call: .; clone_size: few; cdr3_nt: TGTGCCAGCAAGAGGGCTAAGACCTTC; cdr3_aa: CASKRAKTF
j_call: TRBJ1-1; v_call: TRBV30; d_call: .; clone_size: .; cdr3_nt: TGTGCCTGGAGACCCCAACGGGGGGTACCGGCTTTCTTT; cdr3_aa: CAWRPQRGVPAFF
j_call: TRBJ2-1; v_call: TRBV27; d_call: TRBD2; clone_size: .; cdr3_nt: TGTGCCAGCAGATTAGCGGGAGGGCAACCTTCCTACAATGAGCAGTTCTTC; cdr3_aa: CASRLAGGQPSYNEQFF
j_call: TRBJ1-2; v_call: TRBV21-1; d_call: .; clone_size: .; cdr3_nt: TGTGCCAGCAGCAAAGGCGGGACGCCTGGAACCTTC; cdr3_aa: CASSKGGTPGTF
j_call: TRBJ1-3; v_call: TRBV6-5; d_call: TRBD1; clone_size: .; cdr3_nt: TGTGCCAGCAGTTACACGTGGACAGGGGAAAACACCATATATTTT; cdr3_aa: CASSYTWTGENTIYF
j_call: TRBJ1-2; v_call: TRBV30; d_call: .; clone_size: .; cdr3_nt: TGTGCCTGGAGAGGCGTGGGCGGCTACACCTTC; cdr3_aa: CAWRGVGGYTF
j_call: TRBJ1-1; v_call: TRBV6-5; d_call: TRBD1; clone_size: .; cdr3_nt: TGTGCCAGCACCCCCCCAGGAGGACAGGCCGCGTCCTTT; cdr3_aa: CASTPPGGQAASF
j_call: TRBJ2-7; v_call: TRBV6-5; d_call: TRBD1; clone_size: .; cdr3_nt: TGTGCCAGCAGAGCTACAGGGGTAGCCCTCTACGAGCAGTACTTC; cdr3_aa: CASRATGVALYEQYF
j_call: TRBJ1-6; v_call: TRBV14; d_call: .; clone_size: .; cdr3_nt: TGTGCCAGCAGCCTCTTTGGGGGAGGGAATTCACCCCTCCACTTT; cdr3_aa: CASSLFGGGNSPLHF
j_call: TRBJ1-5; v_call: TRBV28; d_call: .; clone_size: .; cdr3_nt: TGTGCCAGCAGTTTCGGGGGTCAGAGCAATCAGCCCCAGCATTTT; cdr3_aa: CASSFGGQSNQPQHF
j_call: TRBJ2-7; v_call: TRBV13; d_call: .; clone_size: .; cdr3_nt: TGTGCCAGCAGCGAGGCGAATGGCGAGCAGTACTTC; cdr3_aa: CASSEANGEQYF
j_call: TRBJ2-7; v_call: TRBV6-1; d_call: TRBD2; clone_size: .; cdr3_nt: TGTGCCAGCACTGAAGGGGTAGCGGGGGGGTCACCCTACGAGCAGTACTTC; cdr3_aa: CASTEGVAGGSPYEQYF
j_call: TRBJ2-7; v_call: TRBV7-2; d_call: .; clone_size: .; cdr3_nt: TGTGCCAGCAGCTTGGCCTCTGGCCGACTGAGCTCCTACGAGCAGTACTTC; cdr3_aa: CASSLASGRLSSYEQYF
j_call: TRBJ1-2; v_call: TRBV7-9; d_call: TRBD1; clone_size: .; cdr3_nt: TGTGCCAGCAGCTCCACGGACAGGCCTTGGGGCTACACCTTC; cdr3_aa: CASSSTDRPWGYTF
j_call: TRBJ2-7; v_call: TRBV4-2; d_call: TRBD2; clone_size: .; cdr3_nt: TGTGCCAGCAGCCAAGATACCCTAGCGGGGGAGACCTCCTACGAGCAGTACTTC; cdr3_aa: CASSQDTLAGETSYEQYF